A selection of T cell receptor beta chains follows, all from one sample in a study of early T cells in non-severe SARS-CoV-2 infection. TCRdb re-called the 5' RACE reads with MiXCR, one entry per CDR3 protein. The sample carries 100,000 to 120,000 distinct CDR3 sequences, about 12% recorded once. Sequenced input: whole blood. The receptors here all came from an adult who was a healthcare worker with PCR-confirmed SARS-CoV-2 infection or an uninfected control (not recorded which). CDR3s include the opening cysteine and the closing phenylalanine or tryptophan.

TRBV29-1,CSLGQSQETQYF
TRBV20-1,CSASWGAEQYF
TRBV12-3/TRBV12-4,CASSYGQVSENTIYF
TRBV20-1,CSARVTGANGYTF
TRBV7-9,CASSSLLGDPHEQYF
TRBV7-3,CASSPDPNTEAFF
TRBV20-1,CSARDSSGGQRAQETQYF
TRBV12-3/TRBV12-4,CASSLMRADEKLFF
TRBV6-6,CASSRGYVTALSGNTIYF
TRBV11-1,CASSLDRESSYEQYF
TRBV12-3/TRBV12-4,CASSPKETQYF
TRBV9,CASSIHATLASTDTQYF
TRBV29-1,CSVARQSTSTDTQYF
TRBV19,CASSINGPINEKLFF
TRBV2,CASRRASGSDEQFF
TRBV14,CASSPTRQALWNEQFF
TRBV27,CASSLLGGGADTQYF
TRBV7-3,CASSIRLAGGEQYF
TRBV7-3,CASSSPGLAGGSGELFF
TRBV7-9,CASSMTGTITDTQYF
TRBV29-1,CSATTRGGANTGELFF
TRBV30,CAWSVLGGRGGVNTEAFF
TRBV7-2,CASSISGVNTDTQYF
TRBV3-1,CASSPRSLGSNLLGGNTIYF
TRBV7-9,CASSSRQSVNTEAFF
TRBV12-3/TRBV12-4,CASSLERLVTSTDTQYF
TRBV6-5,CASSYSAPPGYYNEQFF
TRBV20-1,CSARDNRAKNSPLHF
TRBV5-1,CASSPRELPNTQYF
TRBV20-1,CSALEGFGNQPQHF
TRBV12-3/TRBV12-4,CASSRRLAGGPSSYEQYF
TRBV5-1,CASSPGQALSGEQYF
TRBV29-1,CSVAGTGYNEQFF
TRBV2,CASSEAAPGISGNTIYF
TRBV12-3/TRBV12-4,CASTPTGKGTDTQYF
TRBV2,CASSDWSASQETQYF
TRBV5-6,CASSLPSGNNEQFF
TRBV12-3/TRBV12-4,CASSWTATNEKLFF
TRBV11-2,CASSLADRGFTDTQYF
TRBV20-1,CSAPGRDTQYF
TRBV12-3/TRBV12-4,CASSLMGANGPAGAFF
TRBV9,CASSALPGSSYNSPLHF
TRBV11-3,CASSLDATDTQYF
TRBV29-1,CSVEGRTGELFF
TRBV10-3,CTISGGTGTNEQFF
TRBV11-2,CASNSTGQGLAQYF
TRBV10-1,CASGPGGLAAQSYNEQFF
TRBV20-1,CSARNGVGFQFF
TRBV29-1,CSVVVLGSTDTQYF
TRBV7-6,CASSLATGAGEQYF
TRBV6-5,CASRRGERETQYF
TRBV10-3,CAISSSGLAGVRNNEQFF
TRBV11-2,CASSLEGTVYQETQYF
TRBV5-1,CASSLDGGNSNQPQHF
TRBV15,CATSRDQGGVNEQYF
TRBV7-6,CASSYSNWDGTDTQYF
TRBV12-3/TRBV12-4,CASSLDRPNEKLFF
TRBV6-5,CASSYFGPADTQYF
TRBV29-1,CSVEHSYEQYF
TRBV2,CASSDGMLSTDTQYF